The entry below gives a single T cell receptor (beta chain) sequence along with its context. These data come from a study of blood T cells in healthy people across ages. Study context: Per two T cells, template switching captured roughly one barcoded beta molecule.

This CDR3 comprises 12 residues. CDR1 MDHEN and CDR2 SYDVKM come from the germline V gene. Trimming shortened V by 0 bases and J by 1 base, and 0 bases separated the two germline ends. Sample donors were healthy Caucasian individuals that came from Russia, aged 6 to 90. Total RNA extraction produced at least 5.5 micrograms (per sample) for the study. Primers used in a second PCR of about 6 to 12 cycles were a sample-barcoded 5' primer and a J-beta primer mix. Each cDNA molecule was tagged by a template-switch adaptor that had 12 random nucleotides. TCRdb itself ran the 5' RACE reads through MiXCR, one entry per CDR3 protein. Of 1.5 million to 2 million distinct CDR3 sequences listed, less than 50% were seen once; the top ten hold over 2%.

The V gene is TRBV28, the J gene TRBJ1-1; no clear D gene. The origin of this receptor is a woman aged 40 to 50 in good health. Sequenced: blood. The chain's CDR3 is CASSLWNTEAFF. DNA for the CDR3: TGTGCCAGCAGTTTATGGAACACTGAAGCTTTCTTT.